The 13 T cell receptor beta chains presented below share a single source sample, sequenced in a study of blood T cells in healthy people across ages. Primed by a sample-barcoded 5' primer and a J-beta primer mix, a second PCR proceeded for roughly 6 to 12 cycles. TCRdb re-derived calls from the 5' RACE reads in MiXCR, one entry per CDR3 protein. The table has under 950,000 distinct CDR3 sequences, 22% seen once. What was sequenced was blood. The receptors were sampled from a man between 65 and 80 years old in good health.

This clonotype appeared a few times. The rearrangement links TRBV7-3 to TRBJ2-1; a possible D gene is TRBD1 (5 bases). CDR3 length: 12 amino acids. In germline, CDR1 is SGHTA, CDR2 FQGTGA. The V end was cut by 5 bases, the J end by 7 bases, with 9 bases between. The CDR3 region is CASSIDRNEQFF. The CDR3 DNA reads TGTGCCAGCAGCATTGACAGAAATGAGCAGTTCTTC.

The genes are TRBV20-1 and TRBJ2-1, with a weak D call TRBD2 (5 bases). Trimming shortened V by 6 bases and J by 0 bases, and 12 bases separated the two germline ends. This CDR3 is 14 amino acids long. Germline loops: CDR1 DFQATT, CDR2 SNEGSKA (reference sequence). The CDR3, as DNA: TGCAGTGCCCCGGACTGGAGCTCCTACAATGAGCAGTTCTTC. This sequence encodes CSAPDWSSYNEQFF.

This clonotype has only a few counts. The chain recombines TRBV18 with TRBJ1-1; tentatively, D is TRBD1 (5 bases). Deletions cut 3 bases from V and 0 bases from J, with 8 bases between. This CDR3 contains 14 residues. Germline V gene data show CDR1 as KGHSH and CDR2 as LQKENI. The CDR3: CASSPSDMNTEAFF. The CDR3 nucleotides read TGTGCCAGCTCACCCTCGGACATGAACACTGAAGCTTTCTTT.

J is TRBJ1-1 and V is TRBV18; 9 nucleotides align to TRBD1. CDR3 length: 15 residues. Losses at the gene ends were 3 bases for V and 7 bases for J; bases not matched to a gene: 9. Germline V gene lookup returns CDR1 KGHSH and CDR2 LQKENI. CDR3 DNA: TGTGCCAGCTCACCGGGTCTACAGGGGGCAGATGAAGCTTTCTTT. It encodes CASSPGLQGADEAFF. Combining the CDR3 with reference TRBV18 and TRBJ1-1 gives the whole variable domain NAGVMQNPRHLVRRRGQEARLRCSPMKGHSHVYWYRQLPEEGLKFMVYLQKENIIDESGMPKERFSAEFPKEGPSILRIQQVVRGDSAAYFCASSPGLQGADEAFFGQGTRLTVV.

In this sample, this clonotype turned up a few times. This sequence joins TRBV2 and TRBJ2-3; a possible D gene is TRBD1 (5 bases). The CDR3 is 14 residues long. In germline, CDR1 is SNHLY, CDR2 FYNNEI. Trimming pared 7 bases from V and 4 bases from J, leaving 15 bases between. CDR3: CASTKGAPPDTQYF. In DNA form, the CDR3 reads TGTGCCAGCACGAAAGGGGCCCCCCCAGATACGCAGTATTTT.

CDR3 in amino acids: CSARDPGEGLHEQFF. Written as DNA, the CDR3 is TGCAGTGCTAGAGATCCGGGGGAGGGCCTCCATGAGCAGTTCTTC. The J gene is TRBJ2-1, the V gene TRBV20-1; 7 bases fit TRBD2. The CDR3 has 15 amino acids. Unmatched junction bases numbered 10, after V lost 0 bases and J lost 8 bases. Germline CDR1 is DFQATT and CDR2 is SNEGSKA (reference sequence).

This clonotype has only a few counts. The V call is TRBV24-1, the J call TRBJ2-1; TRBD1 is a possible D gene (6 bases). Germline V gives CDR1 KGHDR, CDR2 SFDVKD. The germline V and J ends were trimmed by 6 bases and 1 base, with 18 bases remaining between them. The length of the CDR3 is 17 residues. DNA for the CDR3: TGTGCCACCAGTCTCTCGCCACAGGGCGGGTCCTACAATGAGCAGTTCTTC. Translating it yields CATSLSPQGGSYNEQFF.

This clonotype was counted ten times or more. V is TRBV6-5 and J is TRBJ1-2, with 9 bases aligning to TRBD1. CDR3 size: 15 residues. CDR1 and CDR2 (germline): MNHEY, SVGAGI. The ends lost 5 bases at V and 5 bases at J; junction bases unmatched: 9. CDR3 sequence (DNA): TGTGCCAGCAGTAGCCCACTCGGACAGGGGTATGGCTACACCTTC. Translating it yields CASSSPLGQGYGYTF.

This clonotype occurred a few times. The chain recombines TRBV12-3 or TRBV12-4 with TRBJ2-3; D possibly matches TRBD1 or TRBD2 (5 bases each). V lost 6 bases, J lost 3 bases, and 13 bases lay in between. This CDR3 contains 14 residues. The CDR3 reads CASRLRGVTDTQYF. The DNA of the CDR3 is TGTGCCAGCAGACTCCGGGGCGTAACAGATACGCAGTATTTT.

This clonotype was seen only a few times. Here the CDR3 DNA reads TGTGCCAGCAGTTATTTCTACACCGGGGAGCTGTTTTTT. Translating gives CASSYFYTGELFF. J is TRBJ2-2 and V is TRBV6-5; D not resolved. Germline assignment: CDR1 MNHEY and CDR2 SVGAGI. V shed 3 bases and J shed 3 bases, with 5 bases lying between them. This CDR3 comprises 13 residues.

This clonotype has a handful of counts. The gene calls are TRBV25-1 and TRBJ1-4; 10 nucleotides match TRBD1. Germline V lookup: CDR1 MGHDK, CDR2 SYGVNS. J was trimmed by 7 bases and V by 3 bases; bases with no gene match: 11. The CDR3 has 17 residues. DNA for the CDR3: TGTGCCAGCAGTGATTCCGGGACAGGGGTGTTCATTGAAAAACTGTTTTTT. Translation: CASSDSGTGVFIEKLFF. The whole variable domain, remainder taken from reference TRBV25-1 and TRBJ1-4, is EADIYQTPRYLVIGTGKKITLECSQTMGHDKMYWYQQDPGMELHLIHYSYGVNSTEKGDLSSESTVSRIRTEHFPLTLESARPSHTSQYLCASSDSGTGVFIEKLFFGSGTQLSVL.

The gene calls are TRBV13 and TRBJ1-3; D gene ambiguous. V lost 5 bases and J 0 bases, leaving 11 bases between the germline ends. The CDR3 spans 15 residues. CDR1 is PRHDT, CDR2 FYEKMQ, per germline (reference sequence). The chain's CDR3 is CASSGRRDSGNTIYF. The CDR3 DNA reads TGTGCCAGCAGCGGACGACGGGACTCTGGAAACACCATATATTTT.

This sequence joins TRBV20-1 and TRBJ2-3; 9 nucleotides align to TRBD1. V dropped 5 bases and J dropped 0; count of bases not matched to a gene: 9. The V gene's germline CDR1 is DFQATT and CDR2 SNEGSKA (reference sequence). This CDR3 comprises 16 residues. CDR3 in amino acids: CSASDDRGSSTDTQYF. CDR3 bases: TGCAGTGCTTCGGACGACAGGGGGAGTAGCACAGATACGCAGTATTTT.